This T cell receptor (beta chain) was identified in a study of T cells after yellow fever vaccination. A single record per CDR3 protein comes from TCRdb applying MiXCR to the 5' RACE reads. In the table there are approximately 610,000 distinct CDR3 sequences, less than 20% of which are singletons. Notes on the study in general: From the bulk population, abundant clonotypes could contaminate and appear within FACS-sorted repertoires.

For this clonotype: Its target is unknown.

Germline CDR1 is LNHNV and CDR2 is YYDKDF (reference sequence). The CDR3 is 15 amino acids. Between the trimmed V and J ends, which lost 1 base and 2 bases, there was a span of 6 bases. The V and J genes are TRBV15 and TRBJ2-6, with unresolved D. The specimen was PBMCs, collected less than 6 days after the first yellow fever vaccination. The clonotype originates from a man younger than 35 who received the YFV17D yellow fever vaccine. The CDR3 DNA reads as TGTGCCACCAGCAGAGGGTCTGCTGGGGCCAACGTCCTGACTTTC. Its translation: CATSRGSAGANVLTF.